The clone carrying this T cell receptor beta chain was recorded a few times. Its specificity is not known. The library protocol tagged individual cDNA molecules with unique molecular identifiers. TCRdb re-analysed the 5' RACE reads in MiXCR, keeping a single row per CDR3 protein. The table shows about 81,000 distinct CDR3 sequences, with about 6.5% occurring only once. This sample stems from a study of early T cells in non-severe SARS-CoV-2 infection. General study points: Matching with VDJdb favored anti-spike CD8 responses (missing private and CD4 specificities).

The TCR originated in an adult who was a healthcare worker with PCR-confirmed SARS-CoV-2 infection or an uninfected control (not recorded which). The sample was whole blood.

The chain's CDR3 is CASRGTGNTGELFF. The CDR3 DNA follows: TGTGCCAGCAGGGGGACAGGGAACACCGGGGAGCTGTTTTTT. The genes are TRBV6-5 and TRBJ2-2, with 8 nucleotides matching TRBD1. The V gene's germline CDR1 is MNHEY and CDR2 SVGAGI. J gave up 1 base and V 6 bases, and 1 base lay outside the gene matches. The CDR3 is 14 amino acids.